Listed below are T cell receptor beta chains from one sample, sequenced in a study of Graves' ophthalmopathy and Graves' hyperthyroidism. TCRdb called the multiplex PCR reads again in MiXCR, with one record for every CDR3 protein. This sample yields more than 1,000,000 distinct CDR3 sequences, of which approximately 35% are seen a single time; over 8.5% belongs to the top ten. Sequenced sample: peripheral blood or thyroid tissue (not recorded which). The receptors derive from an adult man with Graves' hyperthyroidism. Each CDR3 is given with its conserved first and last residue. Fields, in order: J gene, D gene, V gene, CDR3 length, clone size, CDR3 protein, CDR3 DNA. A D gene is named only where the DNA matches it firmly. Some rows mark clone size as missing; the rest say once, few, many or name a class of expanded clone.

>TRBJ2-7|TRBD1|TRBV19|19|few
CASSIVPGQVPLISYEQYF
TGTGCCAGTAGTATAGTGCCGGGACAGGTTCCCCTCATCTCCTACGAGCAGTACTTC
>TRBJ1-6|.|TRBV11-2|13|many
CASSLDITSTLHF
TGTGCCAGCAGCTTAGACATCACGAGCACCCTCCACTTT
>TRBJ1-4|TRBD1|TRBV20-1|14|few
CSAPDPGQGEKLFF
TGCAGTGCTCCAGACCCGGGACAGGGGGAAAAACTGTTTTTT
>TRBJ2-5|.|TRBV20-1|15|many
CSARSWGLTKETQYF
TGCAGTGCTAGATCCTGGGGACTGACTAAAGAGACCCAGTACTTC
>TRBJ1-5|.|TRBV27|15|.
CASSYKGRSNQPQHF
TGTGCCAGCAGTTATAAGGGGAGGAGCAATCAGCCCCAGCATTTT
>TRBJ1-1|.|TRBV7-2|14|once
CASSLAGQINEAFF
TGTGCCAGCAGCTTAGCGGGCCAGATTAATGAAGCTTTCTTT
>TRBJ2-6|.|TRBV2|15|.
CASNRGEDGANVLTF
TGTGCCAGCAACCGAGGCGAGGACGGGGCCAACGTCCTGACTTTC
>TRBJ1-2|.|TRBV7-2|16|many
CASSLTSGEVSYGYTF
TGTGCCAGCAGCTTAACGTCAGGGGAAGTATCCTATGGCTACACCTTC
>TRBJ2-7|TRBD2|TRBV7-2|15|many
CASSTTSGRADEQYF
TGTGCCAGCAGTACGACTAGCGGGAGGGCTGACGAGCAGTACTTC
>TRBJ1-1|.|TRBV2|12|.
CASIQGRTEAFF
TGTGCCAGCATACAGGGTCGCACTGAAGCTTTCTTT
>TRBJ2-2|TRBD2|TRBV10-3|20|few
CASSLSVRTSGRLGTGELFF
TGTGCCAGCAGTTTATCGGTGCGGACTAGCGGGAGGTTGGGCACCGGGGAGCTGTTTTTT
>TRBJ2-3|TRBD2|TRBV20-1|14|.
CSAGTSGMADTQYF
TGCAGCGCCGGGACTAGCGGGATGGCGGATACGCAGTATTTT
>TRBJ1-2|TRBD1|TRBV19|15|many
CASSFQATGAVGYTF
TGTGCCAGTAGTTTTCAAGCGACAGGGGCAGTCGGCTACACCTTC
>TRBJ1-1|.|TRBV10-2|11|.
CASIANTEAFF
TGCGCCAGCATTGCCAACACTGAAGCTTTCTTT
>TRBJ1-2|TRBD1|TRBV19|14|many
CASTLTGVNYGYTF
TGTGCCAGTACTCTGACAGGGGTGAACTATGGCTACACCTTC
>TRBJ1-1|.|TRBV3-1|13|few
CASSRHRDREAFF
TGTGCCAGCAGCCGACACCGGGACCGTGAAGCTTTCTTT
>TRBJ2-7|.|TRBV10-3|13|many
CAISPSGSYEQYF
TGTGCCATCAGCCCCTCGGGCTCCTACGAGCAGTACTTC
>TRBJ2-7|TRBD2|TRBV7-9|14|many
CASSLGEGTYEQYF
TGTGCCAGCAGCTTAGGGGAGGGGACCTACGAGCAGTACTTC
>TRBJ1-6|TRBD1|TRBV7-9|14|many
CASSWQGGNSPLHF
TGTGCCAGCAGCTGGCAGGGGGGCAATTCACCCCTCCACTTT
>TRBJ1-4|.|TRBV10-3|15|.
CAISERSPGREKLFF
TGTGCCATCAGTGAGAGGTCTCCGGGACGTGAAAAACTGTTTTTT
>TRBJ1-5|.|TRBV15|17|.
CATSRVSGLAGNQPQHF
TGTGCCACCAGCAGAGTGTCAGGGCTAGCGGGCAATCAGCCCCAGCATTTT